The 19 T cell receptor beta chains below come from one sample, sequenced in a study of technical replicates of blood from a few donors. Profiled with immunoSEQ multiplex PCR; TCRdb holds only in-frame clones, not every one. In the table there are some 82,000 clones, 94% of which are singletons. The source material was T cells isolated from PBMCs. Source of these receptors: a human donor in good health.

The chain couples TRBV7-9 to TRBJ2-2, with D hard to call. The germline V gene has CDR1 SEHNR and CDR2 FQNEAQ (reference sequence). The CDR3 totals 15 residues. V was pared by 5 bases and J by 6 bases, with 16 bases between. In nucleotides, the CDR3 is TGTGCCAGCAGCCAGACAAACTTAGAAGCCGGGGAGCTGTTTTTT. Encoded protein: CASSQTNLEAGELFF. The whole variable domain, remainder taken from reference TRBV7-9 and TRBJ2-2, is DTGVSQNPRHKITKRGQNVTFRCDPISEHNRLYWYRQTLGQGPEFLTYFQNEAQLEKSRLLSDRFSAERPKGSFSTLEIQRTEQGDSAMYLCASSQTNLEAGELFFGEGSRLTVL.

The chain joins TRBV19 to TRBJ2-3; D uncertain. Trimming took 5 bases from V and 1 from J, leaving 4 bases between them. The CDR3 sequence is 12 residues long. Germline V gives CDR1 LNHDA, CDR2 SQIVND (reference sequence). CDR3 loop: CASSSGTDTQYF. For the CDR3, the DNA is TGTGCCAGTAGTTCAGGCACAGATACGCAGTATTTT.

The rearrangement uses TRBV4-3 and TRBJ2-2; D possibly corresponds to TRBD1 (7 bases). Germline V gene lookup returns CDR1 LGHNA and CDR2 YSLEER. The CDR3 is made up of 16 amino acids. The V end was cut by 2 bases, the J end by 6 bases, with 16 bases between. In nucleotides, the CDR3 is TGCGCCAGCAGCCAATATCAGGGGGAGGCCGCCGGGGAGCTGTTTTTT. It specifies CASSQYQGEAAGELFF.

This chain connects TRBV14 to TRBJ1-4; maybe TRBD1 (5 bases). Germline V gene lookup returns CDR1 SGHDN and CDR2 FVKESK. CDR3 size: 14 residues. V shed 1 base and J shed 8 bases, with 11 bases lying between them. The CDR3 region is CASSQGQLGEKLFF. The CDR3 DNA follows: TGTGCCAGCAGCCAAGGACAGCTGGGCGAAAAACTGTTTTTT. Full variable domain (missing parts from reference TRBV14 and TRBJ1-4): EAGVTQFPSHSVIEKGQTVTLRCDPISGHDNLYWYRRVMGKEIKFLLHFVKESKQDESGMPNNRFLAERTGGTYSTLKVQPAELEDSGVYFCASSQGQLGEKLFFGSGTQLSVL.

The table lists this clone with a count of one. The chain has TRBV19 and TRBJ2-7; 14 nucleotides line up with TRBD2. J was trimmed by 2 bases and V by 3 bases; bases with no gene match: 3. Germline CDR1 and CDR2: LNHDA and SQIVND (reference sequence). This CDR3 spans 16 amino acids. The CDR3 reads CASSMGTSGSPYEQYF. The CDR3 DNA reads as TGTGCCAGTAGTATGGGGACTAGCGGGAGCCCCTACGAGCAGTACTTC.

This clone occurred a few times. The J gene is TRBJ1-1, the V gene TRBV18; D remains unclear. V was cut by 5 bases and J by 5 bases, with 9 bases left in between. The germline V gene encodes CDR1 KGHSH and CDR2 LQKENI. CDR3 length: 12 amino acids. CDR3 sequence reads: CASSGRETEAFF. The DNA for the CDR3 is TGTGCCAGCTCAGGTAGGGAGACTGAAGCTTTCTTT.

The chain uses TRBV9 and TRBJ2-1; D unclear. The germline V gene has CDR1 SGDLS and CDR2 YYNGEE. Between the trimmed V and J ends, which lost 2 bases and 0 bases, there was a span of 6 bases. This CDR3 is 14 amino acids long. The CDR3, as DNA: TGTGCCAGCAGCGTCTGGGCCTCCTACAATGAGCAGTTCTTC. Its translation is CASSVWASYNEQFF.

This sequence joins TRBV5-4 and TRBJ2-5; D is uncertain. CDR1 is SGHNT and CDR2 is YYREEE in the germline V gene (reference sequence). With 2 bases removed from V and 3 bases from J, the gap between germline ends came to 11 bases. The CDR3 is 14 residues long. Here the CDR3 DNA reads TGTGCCAGCAGCTTTGAATCACGAGAAGAGACCCAGTACTTC. Amino acid sequence: CASSFESREETQYF.

The V call is TRBV27, the J call TRBJ1-1; perhaps TRBD1 as D (6 bases). Trimming took off 5 bases at V and 1 base at J, with 8 bases between the two ends. CDR3 length: 13 amino acids. In germline, CDR1 is MNHEY, CDR2 SMNVEV (reference sequence). The CDR3 protein is CASSIGGNTEAFF. For the CDR3, the DNA is TGTGCCAGCAGTATAGGGGGGAACACTGAAGCTTTCTTT.

This rearrangement joins TRBV4-2 to TRBJ2-7; 7 positions match TRBD2. J gave up 0 bases and V 0 bases, and 14 bases lay outside the gene matches. CDR1 and CDR2 (germline): LGHNA, YNFKEQ. This CDR3 region has 19 residues. The CDR3 nucleotides read TGTGCCAGCAGCCAAGAGCGGGGACTGGCGGGAGCCCCCTCCTACGAGCAGTACTTC. It encodes CASSQERGLAGAPSYEQYF.

The V and J genes are TRBV29-1 and TRBJ2-7; D perhaps matches TRBD2 (5 bases). This CDR3 spans 16 amino acids. Trimming left V 2 bases short and J 2 bases short, with 19 bases between. Germline V gene data show CDR1 as SQVTM and CDR2 as ANQGSEA. The CDR3 loop reads CSVELGAVGAPYEQYF. Written as DNA, the CDR3 is TGCAGCGTTGAATTAGGAGCGGTTGGAGCTCCCTACGAGCAGTACTTC.

This chain uses TRBV11-1 with TRBJ2-7, with TRBD2 matching over 16 bases. This CDR3 is 18 amino acids long. Germline loops: CDR1 SGHAT, CDR2 FQDESV (reference sequence). V was pared by 5 bases and J by 2 bases, with 9 bases of the junction left unmatched. For the CDR3, the DNA is TGTGCCAGCAGCCCAGACTCGGGACTAGCGGGAGGGGCCTACGAGCAGTACTTC. It encodes CASSPDSGLAGGAYEQYF.

The V call is TRBV9, the J call TRBJ1-1; 8 bases agree with TRBD1. The V and J ends lost 3 bases and 0 bases, in that order; junction bases with no gene match: 7. The germline gives CDR1 SGDLS, CDR2 YYNGEE. The length of the CDR3 is 16 residues. The CDR3 nucleotides read TGTGCCAGCAGCGACCCGGAGGACAGGGTGAACACTGAAGCTTTCTTT. Translation: CASSDPEDRVNTEAFF.

The J gene is TRBJ2-7, the V gene TRBV7-2; a possible D gene is TRBD2 (6 bases). The CDR3 is 14 residues long. Trimming shortened V by 5 bases and J by 3 bases, and 14 bases separated the two germline ends. Looked up from germline, CDR1 is SGHTA and CDR2 is FQGNSA. The DNA of the CDR3 is TGTGCCAGCAGCCCGCAGTTGGAGGGCTACGAGCAGTACTTC. It codes for CASSPQLEGYEQYF.

V usage is TRBV28 and J usage is TRBJ2-7; 10 bases line up with TRBD1. Germline values: CDR1 MDHEN, CDR2 SYDVKM. The CDR3 runs 15 residues. J gave up 2 bases and V 7 bases, and 8 bases lay outside the gene matches. The CDR3 DNA reads TGTGCCAGCACCCCATCTGGGACAGGGGCCTACGAGCAGTACTTC. Its protein is CASTPSGTGAYEQYF.

V gene TRBV27 combines with J gene TRBJ2-7, with TRBD1 matching over 7 bases. The length of the CDR3 is 12 residues. J was trimmed by 1 base and V by 9 bases; bases with no gene match: 3. Germline-derived CDR1 and CDR2 are MNHEY and SMNVEV (reference sequence). CDR3 nucleotides: TGTGCCAGTGGACAGGATTCCTACGAGCAGTACTTC. Translation gives CASGQDSYEQYF.

This clone was observed once. The rearrangement joins TRBV6-1 to TRBJ2-7; unclear D gene. With 7 bases removed from V and 3 bases from J, the gap between germline ends came to 16 bases. The CDR3 is made up of 14 amino acids. Germline-derived CDR1 and CDR2 are MNHNS and SASEGT. The CDR3 DNA is TGTGCCAGCACCGAACATCTCAGTTACTACGAGCAGTACTTC. Translated: CASTEHLSYYEQYF.

This rearrangement joins TRBV6-5 to TRBJ2-7, with TRBD1 matching 10 bases. J gave up 3 bases and V 6 bases, and 5 bases lay outside the gene matches. Germline V gene lookup returns CDR1 MNHEY and CDR2 SVGAGI. This CDR3 is built from 14 residues. DNA of the CDR3: TGTGCCAGCAGCCTGGGACAGGGGATCTACGAGCAGTACTTC. Protein sequence: CASSLGQGIYEQYF.

This chain joins TRBV20-1 and TRBJ2-7, with TRBD2 as a possible D gene (6 bases). Germline V gene data show CDR1 as DFQATT and CDR2 as SNEGSKA (reference sequence). The length of the CDR3 is 11 residues. Trimming removed 5 bases from V and 6 bases from J, with 11 bases in between. The CDR3 region is CSAGLPAEQYF. Here the CDR3 DNA reads TGCAGTGCTGGACTACCAGCCGAGCAGTACTTC.